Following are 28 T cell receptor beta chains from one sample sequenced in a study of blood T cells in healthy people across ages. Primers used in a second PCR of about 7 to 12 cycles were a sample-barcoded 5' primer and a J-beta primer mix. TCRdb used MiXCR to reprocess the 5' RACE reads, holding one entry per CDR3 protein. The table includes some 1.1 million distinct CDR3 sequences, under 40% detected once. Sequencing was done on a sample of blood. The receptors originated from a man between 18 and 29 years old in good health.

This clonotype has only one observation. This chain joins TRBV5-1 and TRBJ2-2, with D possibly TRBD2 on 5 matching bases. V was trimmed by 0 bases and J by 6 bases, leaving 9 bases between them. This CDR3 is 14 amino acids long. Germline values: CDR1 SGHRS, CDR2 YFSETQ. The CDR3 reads CASSLDGLSGELFF. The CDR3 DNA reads TGCGCCAGCAGCTTGGACGGACTGTCCGGGGAGCTGTTTTTT.

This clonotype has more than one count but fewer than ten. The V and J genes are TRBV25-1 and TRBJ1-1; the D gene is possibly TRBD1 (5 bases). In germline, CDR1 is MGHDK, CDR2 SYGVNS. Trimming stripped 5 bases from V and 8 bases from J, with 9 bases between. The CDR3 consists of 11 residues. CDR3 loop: CASSTWGEAFF. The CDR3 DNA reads TGTGCCAGCAGTACCTGGGGGGAAGCTTTCTTT.

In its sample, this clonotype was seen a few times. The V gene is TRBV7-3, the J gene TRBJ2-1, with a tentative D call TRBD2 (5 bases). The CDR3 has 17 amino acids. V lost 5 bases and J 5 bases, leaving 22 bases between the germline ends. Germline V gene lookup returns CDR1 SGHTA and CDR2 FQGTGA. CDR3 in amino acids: CASSEGATSPRNNEQFF. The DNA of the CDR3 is TGTGCCAGCAGCGAGGGTGCAACATCCCCAAGAAACAATGAGCAGTTCTTC.

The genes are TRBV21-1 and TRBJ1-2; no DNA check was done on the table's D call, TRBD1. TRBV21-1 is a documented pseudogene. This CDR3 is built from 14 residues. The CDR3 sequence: CASSKVVGGGGCTF. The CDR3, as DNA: TGTGCCAGCAGCAAAGTCGTAGGGGGCGGTGGCTGCACCTTC.

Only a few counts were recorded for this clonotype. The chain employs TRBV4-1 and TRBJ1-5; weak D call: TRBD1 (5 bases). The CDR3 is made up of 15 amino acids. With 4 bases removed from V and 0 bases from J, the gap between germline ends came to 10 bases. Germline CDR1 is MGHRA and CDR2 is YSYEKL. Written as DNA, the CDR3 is TGCGCCAGCAGCCGGGGCGAAGATAGCAATCAGCCCCAGCATTTT. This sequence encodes CASSRGEDSNQPQHF.

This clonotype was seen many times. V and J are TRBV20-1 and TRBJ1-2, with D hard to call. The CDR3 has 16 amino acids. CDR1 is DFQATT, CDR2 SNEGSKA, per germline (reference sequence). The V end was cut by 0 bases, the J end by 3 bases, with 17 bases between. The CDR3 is CSARDSGPDTYYGYTF. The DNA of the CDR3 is TGCAGTGCTAGAGATTCTGGACCGGATACATACTATGGCTACACCTTC.

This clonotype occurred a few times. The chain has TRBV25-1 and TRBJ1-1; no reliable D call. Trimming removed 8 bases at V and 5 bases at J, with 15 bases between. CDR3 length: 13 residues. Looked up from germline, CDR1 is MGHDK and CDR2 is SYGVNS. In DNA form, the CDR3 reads TGTGCCAGCGCCGCACCCGGGAATACTGAAGCTTTCTTT. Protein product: CASAAPGNTEAFF. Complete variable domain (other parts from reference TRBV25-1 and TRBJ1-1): EADIYQTPRYLVIGTGKKITLECSQTMGHDKMYWYQQDPGMELHLIHYSYGVNSTEKGDLSSESTVSRIRTEHFPLTLESARPSHTSQYLCASAAPGNTEAFFGQGTRLTVV.

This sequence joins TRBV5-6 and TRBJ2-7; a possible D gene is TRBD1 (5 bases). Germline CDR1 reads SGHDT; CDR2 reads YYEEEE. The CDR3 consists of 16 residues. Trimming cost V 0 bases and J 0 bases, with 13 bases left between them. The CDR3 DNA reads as TGTGCCAGCAGCTTGGTTGCAGGGTGGGACTCCTACGAGCAGTACTTC. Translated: CASSLVAGWDSYEQYF.

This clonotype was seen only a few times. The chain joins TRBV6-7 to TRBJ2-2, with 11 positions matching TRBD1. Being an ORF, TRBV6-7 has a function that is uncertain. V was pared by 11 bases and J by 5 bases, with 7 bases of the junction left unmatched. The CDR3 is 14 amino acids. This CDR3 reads CAPGQGAGTGELFF. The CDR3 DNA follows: TGTGCCCCCGGACAGGGGGCCGGTACCGGGGAGCTGTTTTTT.

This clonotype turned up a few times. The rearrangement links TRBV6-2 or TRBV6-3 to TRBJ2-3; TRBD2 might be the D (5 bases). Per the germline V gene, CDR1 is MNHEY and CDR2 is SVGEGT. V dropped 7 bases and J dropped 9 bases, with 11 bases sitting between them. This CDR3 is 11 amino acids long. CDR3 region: CASTTTGTQYF. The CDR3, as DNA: TGTGCCAGCACCACCACGGGGACGCAGTATTTT.

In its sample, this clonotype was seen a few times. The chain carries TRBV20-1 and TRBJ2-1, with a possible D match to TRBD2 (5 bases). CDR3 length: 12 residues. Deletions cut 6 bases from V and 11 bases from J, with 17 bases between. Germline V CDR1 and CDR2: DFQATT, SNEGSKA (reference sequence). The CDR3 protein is CSAKIGKSKQFF. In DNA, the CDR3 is TGCAGTGCCAAGATCGGGAAGAGCAAGCAGTTCTTC.

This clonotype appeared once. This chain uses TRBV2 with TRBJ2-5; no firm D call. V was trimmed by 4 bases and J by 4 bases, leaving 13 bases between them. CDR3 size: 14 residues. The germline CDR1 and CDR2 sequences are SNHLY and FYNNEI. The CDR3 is CASSVGLDPETQYF. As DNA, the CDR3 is TGTGCCAGCAGTGTAGGGCTCGACCCAGAGACCCAGTACTTC.

The CDR3: CASSSGRTDTQYF. Here the CDR3 DNA reads TGTGCCAGCAGTTCTGGTCGCACAGATACGCAGTATTTT. This chain links TRBV12-3 or TRBV12-4 with TRBJ2-3; D gene uncertain. The CDR3 length is 13 residues. Trimming left V 4 bases short and J 1 base short, with 6 bases between.

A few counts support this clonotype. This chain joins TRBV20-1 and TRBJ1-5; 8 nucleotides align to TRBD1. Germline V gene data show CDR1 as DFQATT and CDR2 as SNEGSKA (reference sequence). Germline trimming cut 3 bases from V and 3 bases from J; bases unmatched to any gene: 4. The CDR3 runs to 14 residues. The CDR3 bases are TGCAGTGCTAGCTCAGGGGGCGACAATCAGCCCCAGCATTTT. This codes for CSASSGGDNQPQHF.

In DNA form, the CDR3 reads TGCAGCGTCGAGGGGACCCTCTATGGCTACACCTTC. This gives the protein CSVEGTLYGYTF. The chain combines TRBV29-1 with TRBJ1-2; D perhaps matches TRBD1 (5 bases). This CDR3 comprises 12 residues. Trimming removed 6 bases at V and 4 bases at J, with 12 bases between. CDR1 is SQVTM and CDR2 is ANQGSEA in the germline V gene.

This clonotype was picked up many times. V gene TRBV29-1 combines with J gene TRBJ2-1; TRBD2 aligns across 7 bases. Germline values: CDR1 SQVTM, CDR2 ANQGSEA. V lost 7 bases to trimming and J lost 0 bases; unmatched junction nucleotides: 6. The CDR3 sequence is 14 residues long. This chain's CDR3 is CSGAGESSYNEQFF. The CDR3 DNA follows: TGCAGCGGTGCGGGGGAAAGCTCCTACAATGAGCAGTTCTTC.

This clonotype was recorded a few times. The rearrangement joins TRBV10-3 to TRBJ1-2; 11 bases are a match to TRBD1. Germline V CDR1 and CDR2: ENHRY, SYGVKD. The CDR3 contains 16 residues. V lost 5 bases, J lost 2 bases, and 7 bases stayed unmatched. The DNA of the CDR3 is TGTGCCATCAGTACCGGAGGGACAGGGGGGAACTATGGCTACACCTTC. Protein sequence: CAISTGGTGGNYGYTF.

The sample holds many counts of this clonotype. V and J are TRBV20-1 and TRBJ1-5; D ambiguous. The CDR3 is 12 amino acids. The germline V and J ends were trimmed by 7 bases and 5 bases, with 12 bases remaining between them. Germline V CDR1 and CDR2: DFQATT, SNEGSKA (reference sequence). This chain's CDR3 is CSVQSGDQPQHF. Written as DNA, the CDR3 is TGCAGTGTGCAGTCCGGGGATCAGCCCCAGCATTTT.

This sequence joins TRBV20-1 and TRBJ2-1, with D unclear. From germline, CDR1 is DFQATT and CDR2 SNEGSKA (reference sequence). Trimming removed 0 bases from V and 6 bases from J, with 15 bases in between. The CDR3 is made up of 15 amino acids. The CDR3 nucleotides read TGCAGTGCTAGAGATCTCGGGCAGGCCTCCAATGAGCAGTTCTTC. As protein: CSARDLGQASNEQFF.

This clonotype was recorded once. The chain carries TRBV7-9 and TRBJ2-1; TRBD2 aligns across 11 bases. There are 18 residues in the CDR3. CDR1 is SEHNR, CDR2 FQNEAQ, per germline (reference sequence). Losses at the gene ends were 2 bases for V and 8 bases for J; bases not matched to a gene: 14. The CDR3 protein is CASSLPSTSGAWDDEQFF. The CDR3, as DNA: TGTGCCAGCAGCTTACCCTCGACTAGCGGGGCATGGGACGATGAGCAGTTCTTC.

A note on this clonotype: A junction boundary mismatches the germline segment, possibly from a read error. The CDR3 loop is CVSSVGTELMNTEAFF. The CDR3, as DNA: TGTGTCAGCAGCGTGGGGACGGAACTCATGAACACTGAAGCTTTCTTT. The rearrangement uses TRBV5-4 and TRBJ1-1; a weak D match, TRBD1 (5 bases). The CDR3 has 16 residues. CDR1 is SGHNT and CDR2 is YYREEE in the germline V gene (reference sequence).

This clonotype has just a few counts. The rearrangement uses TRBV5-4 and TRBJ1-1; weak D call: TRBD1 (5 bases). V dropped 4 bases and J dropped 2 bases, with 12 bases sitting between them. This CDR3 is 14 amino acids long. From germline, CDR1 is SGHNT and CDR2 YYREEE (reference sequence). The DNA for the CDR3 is TGTGCCAGCAGCGGTCCGGGACCTAACACTGAAGCTTTCTTT. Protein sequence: CASSGPGPNTEAFF.

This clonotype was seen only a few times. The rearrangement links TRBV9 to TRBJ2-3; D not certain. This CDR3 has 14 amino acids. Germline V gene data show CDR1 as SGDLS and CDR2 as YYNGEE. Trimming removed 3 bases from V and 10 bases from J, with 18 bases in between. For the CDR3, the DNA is TGTGCCAGCAGCGCCTCCGGCGTGGGGATGGCGCAGTATTTT. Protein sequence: CASSASGVGMAQYF.

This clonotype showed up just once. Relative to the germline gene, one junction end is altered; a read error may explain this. The CDR3 coding sequence is TGTACCAGCACCGAGGCCGGCGGGAATCAGCCCCAGCATTTT. It is translated as CTSTEAGGNQPQHF. The chain joins TRBV28 to TRBJ1-5, with no clear D. Germline V CDR1 and CDR2: MDHEN, SYDVKM. This CDR3 spans 14 amino acids.

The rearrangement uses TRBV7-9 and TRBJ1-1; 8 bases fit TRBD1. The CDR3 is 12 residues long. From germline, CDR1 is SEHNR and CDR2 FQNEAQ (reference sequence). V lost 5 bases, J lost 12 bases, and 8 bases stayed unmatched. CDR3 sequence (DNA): TGTGCCAGCAGCCGAGACAGGGGATGGACTTTCTTT. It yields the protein CASSRDRGWTFF. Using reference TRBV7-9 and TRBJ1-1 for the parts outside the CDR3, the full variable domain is DTGVSQNPRHKITKRGQNVTFRCDPISEHNRLYWYRQTLGQGPEFLTYFQNEAQLEKSRLLSDRFSAERPKGSFSTLEIQRTEQGDSAMYLCASSRDRGWTFFGQGTRLTVV.

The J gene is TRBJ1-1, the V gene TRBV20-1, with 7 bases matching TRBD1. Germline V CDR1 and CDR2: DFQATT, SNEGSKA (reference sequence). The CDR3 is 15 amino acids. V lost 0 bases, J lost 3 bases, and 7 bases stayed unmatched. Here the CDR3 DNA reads TGCAGTGCTAGAGACGCCAAAGGGGGCCACACTGAAGCTTTCTTT. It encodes CSARDAKGGHTEAFF.

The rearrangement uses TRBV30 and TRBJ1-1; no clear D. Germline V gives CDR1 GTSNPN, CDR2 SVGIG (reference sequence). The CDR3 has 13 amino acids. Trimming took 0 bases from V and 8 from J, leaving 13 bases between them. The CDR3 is CAWSVPPWQEAFF. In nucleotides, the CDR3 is TGTGCCTGGAGTGTACCTCCTTGGCAGGAAGCTTTCTTT.

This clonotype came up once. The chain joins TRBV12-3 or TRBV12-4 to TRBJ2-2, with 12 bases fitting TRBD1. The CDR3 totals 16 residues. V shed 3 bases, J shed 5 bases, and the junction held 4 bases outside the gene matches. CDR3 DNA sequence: TGTGCCAGCAGTTTTGGGGACAGGGGGCCTACCGGGGAGCTGTTTTTT. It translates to CASSFGDRGPTGELFF.